This TCR beta chain was documented in a study of read filtering for tumor transcriptome and immune sequencing. Across the study: R-ISS stage counts were roughly eight for I, 15 to 20 for II, 7 for III.

A few counts support this clonotype. This library used around 400 ng RNA and molecular barcoded adaptors spanning alpha/delta and beta/gamma chains. TCRdb analysed the reads with MiXCR anew, one entry per CDR3 protein. The sample includes tens of thousands of distinct CDR3 sequences, approximately 15% of them seen just once. Sequences were obtained from a population of CD138-negative cells sorted from bone marrow. This receptor was taken from a donor aged 40 or older with multiple myeloma.

The CDR3 coding sequence is TGTGCCAGCAGCTTAGAACAGGGTATTGAAGAGACCCAGTACTTC. Translated: CASSLEQGIEETQYF. The J gene is TRBJ2-5, the V gene TRBV9; tentative D call: TRBD1 (6 bases). V was clipped by 4 bases and J by 3 bases, with 16 bases between them. Germline loops: CDR1 SGDLS, CDR2 YYNGEE. This CDR3 has 15 residues.